Sequencing of this T cell receptor (beta chain) was carried out in a study of Ad26.COV2.S vaccination and SARS-CoV-2 variants. The overall study: Administration of Ad26.COV2.S was intramuscular, either once or twice 56 days apart.

Method: immunoSEQ multiplex PCR; TCRdb's copy keeps in-frame clones and lacks some. This table holds roughly 330,000 clones, 85% to 90% found once. Trimming left V 2 bases short and J 7 bases short, with 17 bases between. The CDR3 is made up of 15 amino acids. Germline V CDR1 and CDR2: SGHVS, FNYEAQ. Treatment defined: some 20 received Ad26.COV2.S at low or high dose, single or two shots; about 5 received placebo; per-sample allocation not given. Sampling was performed 63 days after the first vaccine or placebo injection. An Ad26 vector was used to express Wuhan-strain SARS-CoV-2 spike as the vaccine.

Material: peripheral blood, obtained in a trial of Ad26.COV2.S vaccine versus placebo. This chain joins TRBV7-6 and TRBJ1-1, with D perhaps matching TRBD1 (5 bases). The TCR comes from a person aged 18 to 65 who received the Ad26.COV2.S COVID-19 vaccine or a placebo. The CDR3 loop is CASSLQSGDGFEAFF. The CDR3 bases are TGTGCCAGCAGCTTACAAAGCGGGGACGGTTTTGAAGCTTTCTTT.